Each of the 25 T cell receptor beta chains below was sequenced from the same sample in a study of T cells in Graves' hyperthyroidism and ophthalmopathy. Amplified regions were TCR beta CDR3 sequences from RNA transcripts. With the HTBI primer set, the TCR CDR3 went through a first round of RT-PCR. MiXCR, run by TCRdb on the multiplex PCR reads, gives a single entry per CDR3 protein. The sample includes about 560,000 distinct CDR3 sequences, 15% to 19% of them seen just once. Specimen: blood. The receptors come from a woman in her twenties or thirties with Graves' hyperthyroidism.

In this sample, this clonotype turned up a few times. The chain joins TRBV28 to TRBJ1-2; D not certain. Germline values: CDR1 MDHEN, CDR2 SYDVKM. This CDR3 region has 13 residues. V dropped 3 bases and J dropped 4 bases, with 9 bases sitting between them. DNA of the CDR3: TGTGCCAGCAGTTTCGGTCAGCTCTATGGCTACACCTTC. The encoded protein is CASSFGQLYGYTF.

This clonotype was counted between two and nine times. CDR3: CATSDWGQAPTDTQYF. In DNA, the CDR3 is TGTGCCACCAGTGATTGGGGACAAGCTCCCACAGATACGCAGTATTTT. The genes are TRBV24-1 and TRBJ2-3; D might be TRBD1 (6 bases). V shed 2 bases and J shed 2 bases, with 13 bases lying between them. The CDR3 runs 16 residues. Germline assignment: CDR1 KGHDR and CDR2 SFDVKD.

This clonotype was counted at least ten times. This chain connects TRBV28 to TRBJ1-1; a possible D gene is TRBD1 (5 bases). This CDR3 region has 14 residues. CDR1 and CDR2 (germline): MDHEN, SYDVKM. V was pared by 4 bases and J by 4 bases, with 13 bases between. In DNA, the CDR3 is TGTGCCAGCAGTTCCCCTGCGGGGACCACTGAAGCTTTCTTT. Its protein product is CASSSPAGTTEAFF.

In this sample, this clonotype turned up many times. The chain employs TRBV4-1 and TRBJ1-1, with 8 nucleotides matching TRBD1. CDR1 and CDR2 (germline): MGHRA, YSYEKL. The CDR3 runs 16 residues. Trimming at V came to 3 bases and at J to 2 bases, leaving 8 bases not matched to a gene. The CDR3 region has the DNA TGCGCCAGCAGCCACCAGGTGGACAGGGCCAACACTGAAGCTTTCTTT. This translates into CASSHQVDRANTEAFF.

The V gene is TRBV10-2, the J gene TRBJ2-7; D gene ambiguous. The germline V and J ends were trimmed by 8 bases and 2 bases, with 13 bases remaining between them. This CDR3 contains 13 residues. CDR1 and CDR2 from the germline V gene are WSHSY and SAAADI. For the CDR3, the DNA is TGCGCCAGCCGCGACGGTGGAACCTACGAGCAGTACTTC. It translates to CASRDGGTYEQYF.

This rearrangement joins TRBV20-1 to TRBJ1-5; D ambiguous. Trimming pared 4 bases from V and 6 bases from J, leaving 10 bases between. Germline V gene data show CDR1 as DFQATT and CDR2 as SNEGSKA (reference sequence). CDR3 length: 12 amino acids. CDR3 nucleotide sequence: TGCAGTGCTATGGAGGAAACTCAGCCCCAGCATTTT. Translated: CSAMEETQPQHF.

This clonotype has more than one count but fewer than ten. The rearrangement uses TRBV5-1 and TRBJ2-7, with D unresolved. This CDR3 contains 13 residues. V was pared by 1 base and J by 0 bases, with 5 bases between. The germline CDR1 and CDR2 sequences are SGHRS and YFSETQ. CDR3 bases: TGCGCCAGCAGCTTGTGGAGCTCCTACGAGCAGTACTTC. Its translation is CASSLWSSYEQYF.

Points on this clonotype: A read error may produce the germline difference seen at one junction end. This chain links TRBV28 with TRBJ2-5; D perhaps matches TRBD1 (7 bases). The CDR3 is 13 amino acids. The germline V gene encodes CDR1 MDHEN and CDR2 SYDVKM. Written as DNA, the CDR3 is TGTGCCTGCAGGGGGGACGGGGCAGAGGCCCAGTACTTC. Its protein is CACRGDGAEAQYF.

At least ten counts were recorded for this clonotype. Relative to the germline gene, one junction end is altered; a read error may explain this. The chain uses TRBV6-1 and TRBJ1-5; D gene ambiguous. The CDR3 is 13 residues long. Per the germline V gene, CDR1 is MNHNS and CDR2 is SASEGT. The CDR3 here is CAISDKENQPQHF. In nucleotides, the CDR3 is TGTGCCATCAGTGATAAGGAGAATCAGCCCCAGCATTTT.

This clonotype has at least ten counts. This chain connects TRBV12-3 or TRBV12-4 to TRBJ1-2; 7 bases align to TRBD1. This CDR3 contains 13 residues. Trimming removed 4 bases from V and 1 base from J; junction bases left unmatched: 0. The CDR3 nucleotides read TGTGCCAGCAGTTACAGGGGTAACTATGGCTACACCTTC. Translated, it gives CASSYRGNYGYTF.

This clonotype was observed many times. In DNA form, the CDR3 reads TGTGCCAGCAGAAATGAACAGGGCGTGGGCACAGATACGCAGTATTTT. This translates into CASRNEQGVGTDTQYF. This rearrangement joins TRBV2 to TRBJ2-3; D possibly corresponds to TRBD1 (6 bases). Per germline, CDR1 SNHLY and CDR2 FYNNEI. The CDR3 spans 16 residues. Between the trimmed V and J ends, which lost 6 bases and 1 base, there was a span of 17 bases.

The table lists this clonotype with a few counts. CDR3 coding DNA: TGTGCCAGCAGTTTCATCGGAGTGGATGATGAAAAACTGTTTTTT. Residues: CASSFIGVDDEKLFF. The chain joins TRBV12-3 or TRBV12-4 to TRBJ1-4; no reliable D call. Trimming cost V 3 bases and J 6 bases, with 14 bases left between them. The CDR3 loop spans 15 amino acids.

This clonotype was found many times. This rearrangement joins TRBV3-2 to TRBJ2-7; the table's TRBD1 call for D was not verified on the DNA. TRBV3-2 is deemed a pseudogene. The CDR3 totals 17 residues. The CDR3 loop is CASSQPSRTGGPYEQYF. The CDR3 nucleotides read TGTGCCAGCAGCCAACCCTCGCGGACAGGGGGACCCTACGAGCAGTACTTC.

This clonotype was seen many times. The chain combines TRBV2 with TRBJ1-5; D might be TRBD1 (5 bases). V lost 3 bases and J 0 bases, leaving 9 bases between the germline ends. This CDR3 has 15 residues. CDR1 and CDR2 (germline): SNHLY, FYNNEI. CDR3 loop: CASSEEGDSNQPQHF. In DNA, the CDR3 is TGTGCCAGCAGTGAGGAAGGGGATAGCAATCAGCCCCAGCATTTT.

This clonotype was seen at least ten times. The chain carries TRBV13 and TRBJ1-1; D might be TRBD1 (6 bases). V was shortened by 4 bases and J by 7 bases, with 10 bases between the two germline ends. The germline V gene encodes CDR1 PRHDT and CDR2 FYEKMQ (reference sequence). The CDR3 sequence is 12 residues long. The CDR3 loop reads CASSYRGGEAFF. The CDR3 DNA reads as TGTGCCAGCAGCTATAGGGGGGGTGAAGCTTTCTTT.

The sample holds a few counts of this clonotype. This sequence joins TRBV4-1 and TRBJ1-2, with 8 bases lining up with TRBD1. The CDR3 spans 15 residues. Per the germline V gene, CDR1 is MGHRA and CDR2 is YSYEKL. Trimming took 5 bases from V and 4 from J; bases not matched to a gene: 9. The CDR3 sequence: CASSEGQGGGYGYTF. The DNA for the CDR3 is TGCGCCAGCAGCGAAGGACAGGGTGGAGGCTATGGCTACACCTTC.

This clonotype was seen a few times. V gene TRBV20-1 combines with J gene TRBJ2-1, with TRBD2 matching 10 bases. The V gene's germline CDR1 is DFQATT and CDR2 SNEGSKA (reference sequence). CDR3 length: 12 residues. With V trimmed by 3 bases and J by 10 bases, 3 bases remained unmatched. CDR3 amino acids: CSARLGLAEQFF. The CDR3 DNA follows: TGCAGTGCTAGGCTGGGACTAGCGGAGCAGTTCTTC.

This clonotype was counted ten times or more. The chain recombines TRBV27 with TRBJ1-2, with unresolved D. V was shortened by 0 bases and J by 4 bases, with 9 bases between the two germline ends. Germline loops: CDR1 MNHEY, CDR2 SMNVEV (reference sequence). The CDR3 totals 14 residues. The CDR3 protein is CASSLSIQGYGYTF. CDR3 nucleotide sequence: TGTGCCAGCAGTTTATCGATCCAAGGCTATGGCTACACCTTC.

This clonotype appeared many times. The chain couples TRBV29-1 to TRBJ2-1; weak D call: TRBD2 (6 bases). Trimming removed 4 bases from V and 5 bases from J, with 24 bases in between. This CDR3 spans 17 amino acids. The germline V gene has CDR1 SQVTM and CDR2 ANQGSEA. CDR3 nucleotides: TGCAGCGTTGGAAAGGGGCTGGTGCGCGGGACTCACAATGAGCAGTTCTTC. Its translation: CSVGKGLVRGTHNEQFF.

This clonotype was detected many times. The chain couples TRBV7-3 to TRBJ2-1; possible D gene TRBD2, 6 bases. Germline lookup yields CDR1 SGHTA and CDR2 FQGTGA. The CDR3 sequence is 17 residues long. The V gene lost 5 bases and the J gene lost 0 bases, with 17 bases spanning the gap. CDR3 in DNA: TGTGCCAGCAGCCTCGTTGGGGGAGGAAACTCCTACAATGAGCAGTTCTTC. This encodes CASSLVGGGNSYNEQFF.

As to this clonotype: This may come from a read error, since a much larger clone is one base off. The CDR3 DNA sequence: TGTGCCAGCAGTATACTACCGGGACTAGCGGGAGCTTGCGATGAGCAGTTCTTC. It specifies CASSILPGLAGACDEQFF. V is TRBV27 and J is TRBJ2-1, with 14 bases that match TRBD2. The CDR3 is 18 residues long. The V gene's germline CDR1 is MNHEY and CDR2 SMNVEV (reference sequence). V was pared by 5 bases and J by 8 bases, with 14 bases of the junction left unmatched.

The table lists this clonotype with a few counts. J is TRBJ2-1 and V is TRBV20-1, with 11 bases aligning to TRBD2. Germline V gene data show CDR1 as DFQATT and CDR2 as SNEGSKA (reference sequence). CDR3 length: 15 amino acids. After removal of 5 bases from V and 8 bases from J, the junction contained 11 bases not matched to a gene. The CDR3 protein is CSAPISGRARDEQFF. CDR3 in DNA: TGCAGTGCTCCGATTAGCGGGAGGGCCAGGGATGAGCAGTTCTTC.

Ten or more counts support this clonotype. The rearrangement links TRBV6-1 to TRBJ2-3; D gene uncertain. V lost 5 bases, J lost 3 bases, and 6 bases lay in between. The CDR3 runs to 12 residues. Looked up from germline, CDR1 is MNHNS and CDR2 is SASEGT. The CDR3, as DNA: TGTGCCAGCAGTAAAGGTACAGATACGCAGTATTTT. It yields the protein CASSKGTDTQYF.

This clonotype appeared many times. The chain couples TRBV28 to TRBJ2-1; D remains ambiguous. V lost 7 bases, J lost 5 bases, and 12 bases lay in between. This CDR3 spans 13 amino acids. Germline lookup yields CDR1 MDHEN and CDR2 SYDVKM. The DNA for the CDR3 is TGTGCCAGCACCTCCGACAAGGACAATGAGCAGTTCTTC. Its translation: CASTSDKDNEQFF.

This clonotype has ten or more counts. CDR3 loop: CASSLVPSEGTGELFF. The DNA for the CDR3 is TGTGCCAGCAGCTTAGTCCCATCGGAGGGAACCGGGGAGCTGTTTTTT. The chain couples TRBV11-2 to TRBJ2-2, with D maybe TRBD2 (6 bases). Germline CDR1 SGHAT, CDR2 FQNNGV. V was shortened by 1 base and J by 5 bases, with 14 bases between the two germline ends. The CDR3 is 16 residues long.